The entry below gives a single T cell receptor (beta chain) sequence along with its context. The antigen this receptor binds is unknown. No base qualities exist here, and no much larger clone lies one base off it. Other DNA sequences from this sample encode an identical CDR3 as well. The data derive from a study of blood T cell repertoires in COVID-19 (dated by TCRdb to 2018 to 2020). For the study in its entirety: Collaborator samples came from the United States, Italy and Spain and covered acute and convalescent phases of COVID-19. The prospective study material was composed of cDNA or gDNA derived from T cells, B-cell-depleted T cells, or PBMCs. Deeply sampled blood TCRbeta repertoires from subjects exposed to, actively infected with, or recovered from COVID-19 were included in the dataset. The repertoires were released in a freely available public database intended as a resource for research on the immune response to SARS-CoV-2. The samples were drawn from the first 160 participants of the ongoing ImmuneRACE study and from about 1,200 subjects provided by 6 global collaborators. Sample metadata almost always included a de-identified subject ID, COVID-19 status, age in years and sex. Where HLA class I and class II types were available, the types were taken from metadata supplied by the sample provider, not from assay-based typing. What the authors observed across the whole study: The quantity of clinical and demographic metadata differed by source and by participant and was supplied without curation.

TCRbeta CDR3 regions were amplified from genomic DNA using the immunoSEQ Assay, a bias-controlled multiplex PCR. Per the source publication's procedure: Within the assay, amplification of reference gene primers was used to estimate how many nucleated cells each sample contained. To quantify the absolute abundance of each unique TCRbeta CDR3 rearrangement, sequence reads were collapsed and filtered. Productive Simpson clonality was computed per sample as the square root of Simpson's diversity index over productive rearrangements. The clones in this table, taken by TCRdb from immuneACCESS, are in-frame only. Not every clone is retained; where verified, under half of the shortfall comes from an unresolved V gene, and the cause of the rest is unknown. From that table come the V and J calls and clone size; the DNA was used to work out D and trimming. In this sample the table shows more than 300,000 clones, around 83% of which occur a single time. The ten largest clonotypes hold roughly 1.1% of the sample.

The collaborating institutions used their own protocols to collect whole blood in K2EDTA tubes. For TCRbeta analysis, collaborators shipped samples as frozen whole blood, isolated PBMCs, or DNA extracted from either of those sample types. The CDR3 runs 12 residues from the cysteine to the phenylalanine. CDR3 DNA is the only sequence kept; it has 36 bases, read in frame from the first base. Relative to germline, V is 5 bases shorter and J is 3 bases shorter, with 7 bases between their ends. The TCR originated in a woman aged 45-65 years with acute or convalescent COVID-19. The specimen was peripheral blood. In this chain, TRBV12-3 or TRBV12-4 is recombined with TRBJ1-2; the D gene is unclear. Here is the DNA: TGTGCCAGCAGTCCCTCGGACTATGGCTACACCTTC. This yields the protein CASSPSDYGYTF.